One sample yielded the 27 T cell receptor beta chains listed below, sequenced in a study of cytomegalovirus exposure and HLA in healthy donors. Use of 60 Vbeta and 13 Jbeta primers characterized the PCR. The protocol was immunoSEQ multiplex PCR, while the TCRdb copy is restricted to in-frame clones and leaves out a portion. There are some 130,000 clones in the sample; about 81% occur only once, and 5.5% to 7% lies in the top ten. Sequenced sample: PBMCs. Receptors originate from a woman in her 40s in good health and CMV-seropositive.

The chain links TRBV6-6 to TRBJ1-5; D gene uncertain. Per germline, CDR1 MNHNY and CDR2 SVGAGI (reference sequence). The CDR3 consists of 10 residues. Trimming took 8 bases from V and 11 from J, leaving 10 bases between them. The CDR3: CASGRGAQHF. The CDR3 region has the DNA TGTGCCAGCGGAAGAGGAGCCCAGCATTTT.

This chain uses TRBV7-3 with TRBJ2-7; D call uncertain. This CDR3 contains 16 residues. Germline loops: CDR1 SGHTA, CDR2 FQGTGA. Trimming took 0 bases from V and 4 from J, leaving 16 bases between them. The CDR3 DNA follows: TGTGCCAGCAGCTTAACCCCAGAACCATTTGTGTACGAGCAGTACTTC. Translating it yields CASSLTPEPFVYEQYF.

The rearrangement joins TRBV7-8 to TRBJ1-2; unclear D gene. Deletions cut 1 base from V and 4 bases from J, with 7 bases between. The CDR3 covers 13 residues. Germline V CDR1 and CDR2: SGHVS, FQNEAQ. CDR3 nucleotides: TGTGCCAGCAGCTTAGTTCCCGGCTATGGCTACACCTTC. Translating gives CASSLVPGYGYTF.

The rearrangement links TRBV28 to TRBJ1-5; tentative D call: TRBD1 (6 bases). The germline V and J ends were trimmed by 3 bases and 0 bases, with 18 bases remaining between them. This CDR3 region has 18 residues. Germline CDR1 MDHEN, CDR2 SYDVKM. CDR3: CASSFPAGQGNSNQPQHF. CDR3 in DNA: TGTGCCAGCAGTTTTCCGGCAGGGCAGGGGAATAGCAATCAGCCCCAGCATTTT.

The chain uses TRBV9 and TRBJ1-4; D perhaps matches TRBD1 (6 bases). Germline V gives CDR1 SGDLS, CDR2 YYNGEE. This CDR3 is built from 14 residues. Trimming removed 4 bases at V and 8 bases at J, with 15 bases between. The CDR3 coding sequence is TGTGCCAGCAGCCCGACAGGCGGGTTCGAAAAACTGTTTTTT. Translating it yields CASSPTGGFEKLFF.

This chain connects TRBV27 to TRBJ2-5, with 15 bases identical to TRBD2. The J segment lost 7 bases and the V segment lost 6 bases, leaving 9 bases of the junction unmatched. The CDR3 is 16 amino acids. Germline V gene sequence: CDR1 MNHEY, CDR2 SMNVEV (reference sequence). This chain's CDR3 is CASRSGLAGGQGTQYF. In DNA form, the CDR3 reads TGTGCCAGCAGGTCCGGACTAGCGGGGGGGCAGGGGACCCAGTACTTC.

The CDR3 is CASSELGTNTEAFF. DNA of the CDR3: TGTGCCAGCAGTGAACTAGGCACGAACACTGAAGCTTTCTTT. The chain is built from TRBV6-5 and TRBJ1-1; D is unclear. The germline CDR1 and CDR2 sequences are MNHEY and SVGAGI. V was trimmed by 5 bases and J by 1 base, leaving 11 bases between them. The length of the CDR3 is 14 residues.

V gene TRBV5-1 combines with J gene TRBJ2-5, with unresolved D. The DNA end favors TRBJ2-7, so the J call may be wrong. The germline CDR1 and CDR2 sequences are SGHRS and YFSETQ. The CDR3 is 14 amino acids. CDR3 in amino acids: CASSLRAISYEQYF. DNA for the CDR3: TGCGCCAGCAGCTTAAGAGCGATCTCCTACGAGCAGTACTTC.

This chain connects TRBV11-3 to TRBJ2-1; tentative D call: TRBD2 (5 bases). V was cut by 4 bases and J by 10 bases, with 11 bases left in between. The germline CDR1 and CDR2 sequences are SGHNT and YENEEA. The CDR3 sequence is 12 residues long. CDR3 loop: CASSSQGLEQFF. Here the CDR3 DNA reads TGTGCCAGCAGCTCCCAAGGACTCGAGCAGTTCTTC.

The chain carries TRBV5-4 and TRBJ2-7, with 7 bases lining up with TRBD1. In germline, CDR1 is SGHNT, CDR2 YYREEE (reference sequence). The CDR3 runs to 15 residues. Trimming removed 3 bases from V and 0 bases from J; junction bases left unmatched: 6. CDR3 sequence reads: CASSYGTESSYEQYF. CDR3 DNA: TGTGCCAGCAGCTATGGGACAGAGAGCTCCTACGAGCAGTACTTC.

This chain joins TRBV5-6 and TRBJ2-3; TRBD1 is a possible D gene (6 bases). The CDR3 covers 14 residues. CDR1 SGHDT and CDR2 YYEEEE come from the germline V gene. Trimming took 3 bases from V and 2 from J, leaving 10 bases between them. The CDR3 region is CASSSDRYTDTQYF. CDR3 nucleotides: TGTGCCAGCAGCTCGGACAGATACACAGATACGCAGTATTTT. Full variable domain (missing parts from reference TRBV5-6 and TRBJ2-3): DAGVTQSPTHLIKTRGQQVTLRCSPKSGHDTVSWYQQALGQGPQFIFQYYEEEERQRGNFPDRFSGHQFPNYSSELNVNALLLGDSALYLCASSSDRYTDTQYFGPGTRLTVL.

The chain recombines TRBV19 with TRBJ2-7; D may be TRBD2 (5 bases). V lost 6 bases to trimming and J lost 0 bases, with 15 bases between them. The CDR3 contains 15 residues. Per germline, CDR1 LNHDA and CDR2 SQIVND (reference sequence). The CDR3 DNA reads TGTGCCAGTAGCATGAGACGGAGGAGCTCCTACGAGCAGTACTTC. Translating it yields CASSMRRRSSYEQYF.

The chain employs TRBV28 and TRBJ2-3, with 14 bases identical to TRBD2. The V gene's germline CDR1 is MDHEN and CDR2 SYDVKM. J lost 1 base, V lost 6 bases, and 9 bases had no gene match. The CDR3 contains 18 residues. CDR3 nucleotide sequence: TGTGCCAGCAGACACGGGACTAGCGGGAGAGGAGGCACAGATACGCAGTATTTT. Encoded protein: CASRHGTSGRGGTDTQYF. Supplemented by reference TRBV28 and TRBJ2-3, the full variable domain reads DVKVTQSSRYLVKRTGEKVFLECVQDMDHENMFWYRQDPGLGLRLIYFSYDVKMKEKGDIPEGYSVSREKKERFSLILESASTNQTSMYLCASRHGTSGRGGTDTQYFGPGTRLTVL.

The chain couples TRBV7-9 to TRBJ1-1; TRBD1 matches at 9 bases. Germline assignment: CDR1 SEHNR and CDR2 FQNEAQ (reference sequence). This CDR3 region has 12 residues. V was clipped by 9 bases and J by 6 bases; unmatched bases: 5. CDR3 region: CASSTGGSEAFF. CDR3 DNA: TGTGCCAGTTCTACAGGGGGCTCTGAAGCTTTCTTT. Full variable domain (missing parts from reference TRBV7-9 and TRBJ1-1): DTGVSQNPRHKITKRGQNVTFRCDPISEHNRLYWYRQTLGQGPEFLTYFQNEAQLEKSRLLSDRFSAERPKGSFSTLEIQRTEQGDSAMYLCASSTGGSEAFFGQGTRLTVV.

The V and J genes are TRBV30 and TRBJ2-2; tentative D call: TRBD2 (7 bases). The germline CDR1 and CDR2 sequences are GTSNPN and SVGIG (reference sequence). This CDR3 spans 18 amino acids. V was pared by 0 bases and J by 0 bases, with 17 bases between. The CDR3 here is CAWSVIQGRGANTGELFF. The CDR3 DNA sequence: TGTGCCTGGAGTGTAATTCAGGGGAGGGGGGCGAACACCGGGGAGCTGTTTTTT.

The V gene is TRBV14, the J gene TRBJ1-2, with D perhaps matching TRBD1 (5 bases). This CDR3 is 15 amino acids long. Trimming pared 2 bases from V and 3 bases from J, leaving 13 bases between. Germline V gene lookup returns CDR1 SGHDN and CDR2 FVKESK. CDR3 loop: CASSQTGGLDYGYTF. The CDR3 DNA follows: TGTGCCAGCAGCCAAACGGGGGGATTAGACTATGGCTACACCTTC.

This sequence joins TRBV29-1 and TRBJ1-1; TRBD1 is a possible D gene (5 bases). Per the germline V gene, CDR1 is SQVTM and CDR2 is ANQGSEA. The CDR3 sequence is 15 residues long. V gave up 8 bases and J gave up 0 bases, with 19 bases separating them. CDR3 in amino acids: CSPSTAQGLNTEAFF. In DNA form, the CDR3 reads TGCAGCCCTTCGACAGCTCAGGGTCTGAACACTGAAGCTTTCTTT.

The chain is built from TRBV29-1 and TRBJ1-1; D is unclear. The CDR3 totals 12 residues. Deletions cut 4 bases from V and 7 bases from J, with 13 bases between. Germline CDR1 is SQVTM and CDR2 is ANQGSEA. The CDR3 bases are TGCAGCGTTGTGGCAGAGGCCTTTGAAGCTTTCTTT. Translation gives CSVVAEAFEAFF.

The rearrangement links TRBV6-5 to TRBJ2-3; a possible D gene is TRBD2 (5 bases). V was cut by 1 base and J by 0 bases, with 8 bases left in between. The germline V gene has CDR1 MNHEY and CDR2 SVGAGI. The CDR3 is made up of 15 amino acids. CDR3 residues: CASSYLATSTDTQYF. For the CDR3, the DNA is TGTGCCAGCAGTTACTTAGCGACTAGCACAGATACGCAGTATTTT.

V gene TRBV6-4 combines with J gene TRBJ2-2; 10 positions match TRBD2. In germline, CDR1 is MRHNA, CDR2 SNTAGT. J was trimmed by 7 bases and V by 2 bases; bases with no gene match: 16. The length of the CDR3 is 19 residues. CDR3 nucleotide sequence: TGTGCCAGCAGTGACCCCGACGGGACTAGCGAGACCCTCGGCGGGGAGCTGTTTTTT. Protein: CASSDPDGTSETLGGELFF.

This sequence joins TRBV18 and TRBJ2-5; TRBD2 is a possible D gene (5 bases). The CDR3 runs to 14 residues. The germline gives CDR1 KGHSH, CDR2 LQKENI. V dropped 6 bases and J dropped 5 bases, with 16 bases sitting between them. CDR3 region: CASSRVHGKETQYF. The CDR3 DNA is TGTGCCAGCTCCCGAGTTCACGGGAAGGAGACCCAGTACTTC.

The chain recombines TRBV28 with TRBJ1-6; D is possibly TRBD1 (5 bases). V was shortened by 4 bases and J by 5 bases, with 9 bases between the two germline ends. Germline CDR1 MDHEN, CDR2 SYDVKM. This CDR3 comprises 14 residues. The CDR3 DNA sequence: TGTGCCAGCAGTTCCGGGACTAATAATTCACCCCTCCACTTT. It encodes CASSSGTNNSPLHF.

A single count supports this clone. The chain carries TRBV5-4 and TRBJ2-5; possibly TRBD2 for D (5 bases). The V end was cut by 0 bases, the J end by 7 bases, with 13 bases between. Germline CDR1 is SGHNT and CDR2 is YYREEE (reference sequence). The CDR3 contains 14 residues. The CDR3 nucleotides read TGTGCCAGCAGCTTGGAAGCCGGAGGCGGGACCCAGTACTTC. Protein product: CASSLEAGGGTQYF.

The gene calls are TRBV6-5 and TRBJ1-5; the D gene is possibly TRBD1 (5 bases). The germline V gene encodes CDR1 MNHEY and CDR2 SVGAGI. The CDR3 runs 14 residues. V lost 4 bases, J lost 3 bases, and 10 bases lay in between. This CDR3 is CASSWRGINQPQHF. For the CDR3, the DNA is TGTGCCAGCAGTTGGAGGGGTATCAATCAGCCCCAGCATTTT.

This chain uses TRBV2 with TRBJ1-3; unclear D gene. CDR3 length equals 13 residues. Trimming removed 3 bases at V and 0 bases at J, with 3 bases between. The V gene's germline CDR1 is SNHLY and CDR2 FYNNEI. CDR3 loop: CASSDSSGNTIYF. The DNA of the CDR3 is TGTGCCAGCAGTGACAGCTCTGGAAACACCATATATTTT.

V and J are TRBV6-4 and TRBJ2-1, with D maybe TRBD2 (6 bases). The CDR3 length is 14 residues. In germline, CDR1 is MRHNA, CDR2 SNTAGT. Trimming left V 2 bases short and J 4 bases short, with 9 bases between. CDR3 loop: CASSDGGVYNEQFF. DNA for the CDR3: TGTGCCAGCAGTGACGGCGGGGTATACAATGAGCAGTTCTTC.

The chain carries TRBV6-1 and TRBJ1-2; D ambiguous. The CDR3 extends over 16 amino acids. Germline values: CDR1 MNHNS, CDR2 SASEGT. V was cut by 2 bases and J by 7 bases, with 20 bases left in between. The CDR3 DNA follows: TGTGCCAGCAGTGAAACAGATCAGACGCGGGTTGCTGGCTACACCTTC. Translation gives CASSETDQTRVAGYTF.